The 18 T cell receptor beta chains presented below share a single source sample, sequenced in a study of read filtering for tumor transcriptome and immune sequencing. From roughly 0.4 ug of RNA, a library with molecular barcoded alpha/delta and beta/gamma adaptors was made. TCRdb passed the reads through MiXCR, listing each CDR3 protein once. The sample shows around 140,000 distinct CDR3 sequences, 13% of them seen only once. Source material: a population of CD138-negative cells sorted from bone marrow. These receptors originate from a donor aged 40 or older with multiple myeloma.

This clonotype has a count of ten or more. The J gene is TRBJ1-1, the V gene TRBV6-5; D may be TRBD1 (6 bases). The ends were cut back, 5 bases at V and 4 bases at J, with 14 bases in the middle. CDR3 length: 14 residues. Germline-derived CDR1 and CDR2 are MNHEY and SVGAGI. CDR3 protein: CASSPRGGRTEAFF. The CDR3 coding sequence is TGTGCCAGCAGTCCCCGCGGGGGCCGCACTGAAGCTTTCTTT.

This clonotype was seen ten or more times. The chain employs TRBV12-3 or TRBV12-4 and TRBJ2-1, with D perhaps matching TRBD1 (6 bases). V was trimmed by 2 bases and J by 2 bases, leaving 10 bases between them. This CDR3 contains 15 residues. The CDR3 reads CASSLRDKPYNEQFF. CDR3 nucleotides: TGTGCCAGCAGTTTAAGGGACAAGCCCTACAATGAGCAGTTCTTC.

This clonotype has ten or more counts. The rearrangement links TRBV5-1 to TRBJ2-5, with D perhaps TRBD2 (6 bases). This CDR3 region has 14 residues. The V and J ends lost 1 base and 6 bases respectively, with 13 bases between them. Germline lookup yields CDR1 SGHRS and CDR2 YFSETQ. CDR3 DNA: TGCGCCAGCAGCTTGACCGGGAGAGGGAAGACCCAGTACTTC. It codes for CASSLTGRGKTQYF.

CDR3 sequence: CAWSVPGIGSEAFF. The CDR3 DNA is TGTGCCTGGAGTGTACCGGGCATAGGCTCTGAAGCTTTCTTT. The chain employs TRBV30 and TRBJ1-1; D is unresolved. V was shortened by 0 bases and J by 6 bases, with 14 bases between the two germline ends. The length of the CDR3 is 14 residues. Germline assignment: CDR1 GTSNPN and CDR2 SVGIG (reference sequence).

Concerning this clonotype itself: A read error is possible here, since a much larger clone lies one base away. The chain joins TRBV29-1 to TRBJ1-6; a weak D match, TRBD1 (6 bases). The germline V gene has CDR1 SQVTM and CDR2 ANQGSEA. This CDR3 is 14 amino acids long. CDR3: CSVWADRRNTEASF. The DNA for the CDR3 is TGCAGCGTTTGGGCCGACAGGAGAAACACTGAAGCTTCCTTT.

The table lists this clonotype with many counts. The chain carries TRBV6-1 and TRBJ1-2, with D possibly matching TRBD1 (6 bases). The CDR3 runs to 15 residues. The V gene's germline CDR1 is MNHNS and CDR2 SASEGT. V shed 1 base and J shed 6 bases, with 15 bases lying between them. CDR3 region: CASSEGGARVDGYTF. CDR3 DNA sequence: TGTGCCAGCAGTGAAGGGGGGGCGCGTGTCGATGGCTACACCTTC.

DNA for the CDR3: TGTGCCAGCGCGAGGACAGGCAGAAGGGAGACCCAGTACTTC. Protein sequence: CASARTGRRETQYF. This chain uses TRBV14 with TRBJ2-5, with 7 nucleotides matching TRBD1. The CDR3 length is 14 residues. Unmatched junction bases numbered 11, after V lost 8 bases and J lost 5 bases. Per the germline V gene, CDR1 is SGHDN and CDR2 is FVKESK.

This clonotype was seen repeatedly, ten times or more. V and J are TRBV25-1 and TRBJ2-7, with no clear D. Germline assignment: CDR1 MGHDK and CDR2 SYGVNS. This CDR3 contains 13 residues. Trimming pared 8 bases from V and 0 bases from J, leaving 11 bases between. The CDR3 loop is CASETRSSYEQYF. The CDR3 DNA sequence: TGTGCCAGCGAAACTCGAAGCTCCTACGAGCAGTACTTC.

This clonotype appeared many times. The chain links TRBV11-2 to TRBJ2-1; TRBD2 matches 12 bases. This CDR3 spans 21 amino acids. Trimming cost V 1 base and J 5 bases; bases outside gene matches: 18. Germline-derived CDR1 and CDR2 are SGHAT and FQNNGV. The CDR3 DNA sequence: TGTGCCAGCAGCTTAGTTCTAACGGGACTAGCGGGCCCGAGGAATGACAATGAGCAGTTCTTC. It encodes CASSLVLTGLAGPRNDNEQFF.

This clonotype was seen at least ten times. The V and J genes are TRBV3-1 and TRBJ2-5, with 9 bases that match TRBD1. CDR1 and CDR2 from the germline V gene are LGHDT and YNNKEL (reference sequence). Unmatched junction bases numbered 11, after V lost 3 bases and J lost 3 bases. This CDR3 spans 17 amino acids. The CDR3 nucleotides read TGTGCCAGCAGCCACAGCACAGGGGGCGCATTTAAAGAGACCCAGTACTTC. Its protein is CASSHSTGGAFKETQYF.

This clonotype was found many times. This chain links TRBV29-1 with TRBJ1-1; perhaps TRBD1 as D (5 bases). Germline loops: CDR1 SQVTM, CDR2 ANQGSEA. The ends were cut back, 6 bases at V and 5 bases at J, with 13 bases in the middle. The CDR3 totals 12 residues. The CDR3 here is CSVRWGGTEAFF. DNA for the CDR3: TGCAGCGTCCGATGGGGGGGAACTGAAGCTTTCTTT.

This clonotype was seen ten or more times. The V call is TRBV5-6, the J call TRBJ1-1; perhaps TRBD1 as D (6 bases). This CDR3 is built from 14 residues. Germline V gene sequence: CDR1 SGHDT, CDR2 YYEEEE. The V and J ends lost 4 bases and 3 bases respectively, with 13 bases between them. CDR3 amino acids: CASSPPNRDTEAFF. The CDR3 DNA is TGTGCCAGCAGCCCTCCTAACAGGGACACTGAAGCTTTCTTT.

This clonotype came up many times. CDR3 protein: CASSFITASYEQYF. The DNA for the CDR3 is TGTGCCAGCAGCTTTATAACAGCCTCCTACGAGCAGTACTTC. The V call is TRBV11-2, the J call TRBJ2-7; D remains ambiguous. Germline V gene data show CDR1 as SGHAT and CDR2 as FQNNGV. Trimming shortened V by 3 bases and J by 0 bases, and 9 bases separated the two germline ends. CDR3 size: 14 residues.

This clonotype was detected only a few times. The chain uses TRBV30 and TRBJ2-5; D unresolved. Germline V lookup: CDR1 GTSNPN, CDR2 SVGIG (reference sequence). The CDR3 is 13 amino acids. V lost 0 bases and J lost 5, with 10 bases in between. The DNA of the CDR3 is TGTGCCTGGAGTGTACGCTATAGCGAGACCCAGTACTTC. It is translated as CAWSVRYSETQYF.

This clonotype was detected ten times or more. J is TRBJ2-1 and V is TRBV10-3, with TRBD2 identical over 8 bases. Germline V gene data show CDR1 as ENHRY and CDR2 as SYGVKD. V was clipped by 6 bases and J by 0 bases; unmatched bases: 7. The CDR3 runs to 16 residues. CDR3 sequence (DNA): TGTGCCATCAGGCCGACTAGCGCCTTCTCCTACAATGAGCAGTTCTTC. Translating gives CAIRPTSAFSYNEQFF.

The chain has TRBV12-3 or TRBV12-4 and TRBJ1-5; D might be TRBD1 (5 bases). This CDR3 has 15 amino acids. The V end lost 6 bases, the J end lost 1 base, and 13 bases lay between the germline ends. This chain's CDR3 is CASSPGAVSNQPQHF. In DNA, the CDR3 is TGTGCCAGCAGCCCCGGGGCAGTCAGCAATCAGCCCCAGCATTTT.

This clonotype appeared many times. The chain uses TRBV6-5 and TRBJ2-5, with a possible D match to TRBD2 (6 bases). CDR1 and CDR2 from the germline V gene are MNHEY and SVGAGI. Trimming took 5 bases from V and 10 from J, leaving 11 bases between them. CDR3 length equals 11 residues. In DNA, the CDR3 is TGTGCCAGCAGTCAAGGGAGGAACCAGTACTTC. Encoded protein: CASSQGRNQYF.

This clonotype was recorded many times. This chain uses TRBV20-1 with TRBJ2-1; 7 nucleotides align to TRBD2. The CDR3 is 16 amino acids. V lost 2 bases to trimming and J lost 7 bases; unmatched junction nucleotides: 14. The V gene's germline CDR1 is DFQATT and CDR2 SNEGSKA (reference sequence). DNA of the CDR3: TGCAGTGCTAGATCCGCTCTAGCGGAAGTATTTAATGAGCAGTTCTTC. Translated, it gives CSARSALAEVFNEQFF.